This TCR beta chain stems from a study of human T cells and chemical hapten exposure. Germline CDR1 is MNHNS and CDR2 is SASEGT. V dropped 5 bases and J dropped 8 bases, with 12 bases sitting between them. CDR3 length: 12 amino acids. TCRdb re-derived calls from the RACE reads in MiXCR, one entry per CDR3 protein. Of more than 80,000 distinct CDR3 sequences in the sample, approximately 8% were seen once. This sample's time point: patch test 1, 2 weeks after DPC sensitization. Documented treatment: therapeutic diphenylcyclopropenone sensitization with weekly scalp DPC. Researchers extracted total RNA from unfractionated whole blood. This clonotype was observed a few times.

The rearrangement uses TRBV6-1 and TRBJ1-1; D not resolved. The source material was whole blood, sampled in connection with sensitization to the hapten diphenylcyclopropenone (DPC). The TCR sequence derives from a woman in her 30s with alopecia areata. Some clones in this sample may be carry-over from other donors' samples. The CDR3 protein is CASSWGWAEAFF. The CDR3 bases are TGTGCCAGCAGTTGGGGATGGGCGGAAGCTTTCTTT.